The rows below give T cell receptor beta chains drawn from one sample of a study of T-cell reconstitution after alpha-beta-depleted transplantation in children. MiXCR was run by TCRdb on the PCR reads, yielding one entry per CDR3 protein. The sample includes over 300,000 distinct CDR3 sequences, 10% of them seen just once. The sequences come from PBMCs from the stem cell graft donor, collected from the stem cell graft. These receptors originate from a human donor who donated a stem cell graft to a child with acute lymphoblastic leukemia. The CDR3 runs from the conserved cysteine through the conserved F or W. D genes are given only for firm matches. The listing skips clone size in some rows; elsewhere it reads once, few, many or a size class.

>TRBV4-3|TRBJ1-1|few|NA
CASSQRPDREAFF
TGCGCCAGCAGCCAAAGACCGGACAGAGAAGCTTTCTTT
>TRBV5-4|TRBJ1-2|NA|NA
CASSLHGSYGYTF
TGTGCCAGCAGCTTACACGGCAGCTATGGCTACACCTTC
>TRBV28|TRBJ2-7|NA|NA
CASTTGSYEQYF
TGTGCCAGTACAACAGGGTCCTACGAGCAGTACTTC
>TRBV6-2/TRBV6-3|TRBJ2-1|few|TRBD1
CASRHTSGQGASEQFF
TGTGCCAGCAGGCACACGTCGGGACAGGGGGCTAGTGAGCAGTTCTTC
>TRBV7-2|TRBJ2-3|many|TRBD1
CASSPTGVAYTDTQYF
TGTGCCAGCAGCCCGACAGGGGTCGCCTACACAGATACGCAGTATTTT
>TRBV5-1|TRBJ2-5|NA|NA
CASSLANRETQYF
TGCGCCAGCAGCTTGGCCAATCGGGAGACCCAGTACTTC
>TRBV5-1|TRBJ2-1|NA|NA
CASSLEATDYNEQFF
TGCGCCAGCAGCCTAGAAGCGACAGACTACAATGAGCAGTTCTTC
>TRBV10-3|TRBJ2-3|few|TRBD1
CAISSGQGVSDTQYF
TGTGCCATCAGTTCGGGACAGGGGGTTTCAGATACGCAGTATTTT
>TRBV20-1|TRBJ1-2|many|TRBD1
CSASGTDNYGYTF
TGCAGTGCTAGCGGGACAGACAACTATGGCTACACCTTC
>TRBV29-1|TRBJ2-3|few|NA
CSVDLQGSSTDTQYF
TGCAGCGTTGATTTACAGGGCTCTAGCACAGATACGCAGTATTTT
>TRBV20-1|TRBJ2-6|few|NA
CSAREASSGANVLTF
TGCAGTGCTAGAGAGGCAAGCTCTGGGGCCAACGTCCTGACTTTC
>TRBV5-1|TRBJ1-5|many|NA
CASAGTPGAQPQHF
TGCGCCAGCGCCGGGACTCCGGGGGCGCAGCCCCAGCATTTT
>TRBV27|TRBJ2-7|few|NA
CASTDRDNEQYF
TGTGCCAGCACCGATCGGGACAACGAGCAGTACTTC
>TRBV7-8|TRBJ1-5|few|NA
CASSFAGPRMGNQPQHF
TGTGCCAGCAGCTTTGCCGGTCCACGCATGGGCAATCAGCCCCAGCATTTT
>TRBV6-1|TRBJ2-5|few|TRBD1
CASRLDRSRETQYF
TGTGCCAGCAGACTGGACAGGTCTCGAGAGACCCAGTACTTC
>TRBV7-9|TRBJ2-1|NA|NA
CASSPDPRRLYNEQFF
TGTGCCAGCAGCCCGGACCCCCGGAGGCTTTACAATGAGCAGTTCTTC
>TRBV6-1|TRBJ2-7|few|NA
CASSPRAGVYEQYF
TGTGCCAGCAGTCCACGGGCAGGGGTCTACGAGCAGTACTTC
>TRBV15|TRBJ2-3|few|NA
CATSRDVQLTDTQYF
TGTGCCACCAGCAGAGATGTACAGCTCACAGATACGCAGTATTTT
>TRBV7-2|TRBJ2-4|few|TRBD2
CASSLAASGRTKNIQYF
TGTGCCAGCAGCTTAGCGGCTAGCGGGAGAACCAAAAACATTCAGTACTTC
>TRBV27|TRBJ1-6|NA|NA
CASGPASPLHF
TGTGCCAGCGGTCCGGCTTCACCCCTCCACTTT
>TRBV7-6|TRBJ1-2|many|NA
CASSLDPANYGYTF
TGTGCCAGCAGCTTAGATCCGGCTAACTATGGCTACACCTTC
>TRBV29-1|TRBJ2-7|few|NA
CSVESDYEQYF
TGCAGCGTTGAAAGCGATTACGAGCAGTACTTC
>TRBV27|TRBJ2-7|few|NA
CASRSLGTYSYEQYF
TGTGCCAGCAGATCCCTTGGGACGTATTCCTACGAGCAGTACTTC
>TRBV5-1|TRBJ1-1|many|TRBD1
CASSSTGVTEAFF
TGCGCCAGCAGCTCGACAGGGGTGACTGAAGCTTTCTTT
>TRBV24-1|TRBJ2-2|NA|TRBD1
CATSDPGTGRPGELFF
TGTGCCACCAGTGACCCCGGGACAGGTCGGCCCGGGGAGCTGTTTTTT
>TRBV7-2|TRBJ2-7|once|TRBD1
CASSVGQGASYEQYF
TGTGCCAGCAGCGTGGGACAGGGGGCGTCCTACGAGCAGTACTTC
>TRBV7-9|TRBJ1-2|few|NA
CASSSITGNGYTF
TGTGCCAGCAGCTCTATCACAGGGAATGGCTACACCTTC
>TRBV6-2/TRBV6-3|TRBJ1-1|many|NA
CASRRTNRYAKAEAFF
TGTGCCAGCAGACGTACTAATCGTTACGCCAAGGCTGAAGCTTTCTTT
>TRBV28|TRBJ1-3|NA|NA
CASSYDGNTIYF
TGTGCCAGCAGTTATGACGGAAACACCATATATTTT
>TRBV2|TRBJ1-1|NA|TRBD1
CASSEWTGPRNTEAFF
TGTGCCAGCAGTGAATGGACAGGCCCAAGAAACACTGAAGCTTTCTTT
>TRBV9|TRBJ2-7|NA|NA
CASSYGLDHSEQYF
TGTGCCAGCAGTTATGGACTGGACCACTCAGAGCAGTACTTC
>TRBV7-2|TRBJ2-7|few|TRBD1
CASSLGDRFYEQYF
TGTGCCAGCAGCTTAGGGGACAGGTTCTACGAGCAGTACTTC
>TRBV4-3|TRBJ2-1|many|NA
CASSRDDYSDYNEQFF
TGCGCCAGCAGCCGGGACGACTACTCCGACTACAATGAGCAGTTCTTC
>TRBV20-1|TRBJ2-5|many|TRBD2
CSARDATSGGLETQYF
TGCAGTGCTAGAGACGCTACTAGCGGAGGGTTAGAGACCCAGTACTTC
>TRBV21-1|TRBJ2-1|NA|NA
CASSKGTGYNEQFF
TGTGCCAGCAGCAAAGGGACAGGGTACAATGAGCAGTTCTTC
>TRBV6-2/TRBV6-3|TRBJ2-7|few|NA
CASRYRGSEQYF
TGTGCCAGCAGATACCGTGGATCTGAGCAGTACTTC
>TRBV5-1|TRBJ2-3|NA|TRBD1
CASLIGTGGTDTQYF
TGCGCCAGTCTGATAGGGACAGGGGGTACAGATACGCAGTATTTT
>TRBV6-2/TRBV6-3|TRBJ2-7|few|NA
CASSSWRGSYEQYF
TGTGCCAGCAGTTCTTGGCGGGGATCCTACGAGCAGTACTTC
>TRBV27|TRBJ2-1|NA|NA
CASSLDDHEQFF
TGTGCCAGCAGTTTAGATGACCATGAGCAGTTCTTC
>TRBV29-1|TRBJ2-7|few|TRBD2
CSVEGWTDGTSGTSYEQYF
TGCAGCGTTGAAGGGTGGACAGATGGGACTAGCGGGACGTCCTACGAGCAGTACTTC
>TRBV5-1|TRBJ2-1|NA|TRBD2
CASSLSGRAADEQFF
TGCGCCAGCAGCTTAAGCGGGAGGGCAGCGGATGAGCAGTTCTTC
>TRBV7-2|TRBJ2-1|NA|TRBD2
CASSSGLAGKGEQFF
TGTGCCAGCAGCTCGGGACTAGCGGGAAAGGGTGAGCAGTTCTTC
>TRBV5-1|TRBJ2-1|NA|NA
CASSLAGTAWDEQFF
TGCGCCAGCAGCTTGGCCGGGACTGCTTGGGATGAGCAGTTCTTC
>TRBV5-1|TRBJ2-5|few|NA
CASSWDGTQYF
TGCGCCAGCAGTTGGGACGGGACCCAGTACTTC
>TRBV20-1|TRBJ2-1|NA|NA
CSARRFAAYNEQFF
TGCAGTGCTAGGAGGTTCGCTGCCTACAATGAGCAGTTCTTC
>TRBV2|TRBJ2-7|few|TRBD2
CASSIAGGPGYEQYF
TGTGCCAGCAGTATAGCGGGAGGGCCCGGGTACGAGCAGTACTTC
>TRBV5-1|TRBJ2-1|few|TRBD2
CASSGGDGSSYNEQFF
TGCGCCAGCAGCGGGGGGGACGGAAGCTCCTACAATGAGCAGTTCTTC
>TRBV5-1|TRBJ2-1|NA|TRBD2
CASSLVGSGGGHNEQFF
TGCGCCAGCAGCTTGGTAGGTAGCGGGGGAGGACACAATGAGCAGTTCTTC
>TRBV7-8|TRBJ1-5|NA|NA
CASSLRGGINQPQHF
TGTGCCAGCAGCTTAAGGGGCGGAATAAATCAGCCCCAGCATTTT
>TRBV5-5|TRBJ2-7|few|NA
CASSGFSYEQYF
TGTGCCAGCAGCGGGTTCTCCTACGAGCAGTACTTC
>TRBV5-1|TRBJ1-2|many|NA
CASSLAEPRNGYTF
TGCGCCAGCAGCTTGGCCGAACCAAGGAATGGCTACACCTTC
>TRBV4-2|TRBJ2-5|many|NA
CASSQVRYQETQYF
TGTGCCAGCAGCCAAGTCAGGTACCAAGAGACCCAGTACTTC
>TRBV24-1|TRBJ2-1|NA|TRBD1
CATSAARDRRVNEQFF
TGTGCCACCAGTGCAGCCAGGGACAGGCGGGTTAATGAGCAGTTCTTC
>TRBV7-2|TRBJ2-5|few|NA
CASSLVGTPQETQYF
TGTGCCAGCAGCTTAGTCGGTACTCCTCAAGAGACCCAGTACTTC
>TRBV7-9|TRBJ2-1|many|TRBD2
CASSLGLARLF
TGTGCCAGCAGCCTCGGACTAGCGCGGCTCTTC
>TRBV27|TRBJ2-3|NA|TRBD2
CASRSGSADTQYF
TGTGCCAGCAGGAGCGGGAGCGCCGATACGCAGTATTTT